This T cell receptor beta chain was documented in a study of human T cells and chemical hapten exposure (dated by TCRdb to 2020 to 2023). About the investigation overall: For sensitization, 2% DPC in acetone was applied to an approximately 2 cm by approximately 2 cm area of upper inner arm skin. Libraries were pooled for sequencing, and variation in per-sample TCR yields was attributed mainly to small differences in library volumes within the pool. Around 30 alopecia patients provided blood for TCR sequencing at one to four time points (pre-sensitization, 2, 6 and 24 weeks). For every blood RNA sample, sequencing covered both the TCR alpha and TCR beta chains. Patch testing was done on the upper back using Finn chambers containing 0.01% DPC, and results were scored after 6 days according to International Contact Dermatitis Research Group standards. The mostly female patient cohort included alopecia areata with under or over 50% scalp involvement, alopecia totalis and alopecia universalis. This study followed changes in the peripheral blood TCR repertoire in vivo during primary and secondary sensitization of alopecia patients to the hapten diphenylcyclopropenone (DPC). Blood samples were taken from patients before sensitization (week 0) and at 2, 6 and about 24 weeks after DPC sensitization. Weekly therapeutic DPC doses were additionally applied to the scalp of patients throughout the roughly 23-week study period.

About this clonotype: Its antigen target is currently unknown. Base qualities are not provided; no much larger clone lies one nucleotide away.

Looking up the germline V gene yields CDR1 SGHTA and CDR2 FQGNSA. Relative to germline, V is 0 bases shorter and J is 7 bases shorter, with 16 bases between their ends. From cysteine to phenylalanine, the CDR3 is 16 amino acids long. Just the 48-base CDR3 DNA is kept, in frame starting at base 1. The meaning of the sample's time point label: patch test 1, 2 weeks after DPC sensitization. The treatment or condition label corresponds to: therapeutic diphenylcyclopropenone sensitization with weekly scalp DPC. Total RNA was isolated from unfractionated whole blood collected in Tempus Blood RNA tubes. At each patch-test visit, blood was drawn before the patch test was applied. Patients were considered eligible if aged 18 to 70, diagnosed with alopecia and deemed suitable for DPC therapy, and patients were excluded if pregnant. Broad study findings and their caveats: Significantly more large CDR3 similarity clusters were formed by expanded TCRs than by pre-sensitization or healthy control sets, consistent with antigen-driven responses. All patients had alopecia, a presumed autoimmune disease, so their immune response might differ from that of healthy individuals. Repeated subsampling changed both the strength of the expansion versus patch-test correlation and the threshold at which the correlation became significant. DPC sensitization did not change the number of TCRs with a frequency above 1 in 1000, and there was no evidence of changes in global repertoire structure. The number of PT1 expanded TCRs positively correlated with patch test score, significant at thresholds 8, 16 and 32 but not 4.

Libraries were made using RACE. Data came from a NextSeq 500. Library preparation attached unique molecular identifiers to individual cDNA molecules for quantitative, reproducible TCR counting. As for the authors' bioinformatics: A median of roughly 100,000 TCRs per sample was observed, with a range of about 20,000 to 750,000. V, J and CDR3 annotation of the TCR reads was performed with the Decombinator software suite. For the PS versus PT1 abundance plots, all samples were subsampled to the same number of TCRs (28,000). Expanded TCRs were defined as absent before sensitization and observed at least eight times at the 2-week time point. In TCRdb, the public reads were trimmed at Q25 with fastp and aligned with MiXCR, with productive beta chains retained. Here each entry gathers all rows of one CDR3 protein and keeps the most common genes and DNA. The V and J calls and clone size come from TCRdb's table, not from the authors' own analysis. The sample records roughly 50,000 distinct CDR3 sequences, approximately 11% of which are singletons. The top ten clones comprise approximately 1.8% of the sample.

In this chain, TRBV7-2 is recombined with TRBJ2-4; TRBD2 is a possible D gene, resting on 7 matching bases. Sequences were derived from whole blood, sampled in connection with sensitization to the hapten diphenylcyclopropenone (DPC). This sequence was found in a woman between 40 and 55 years old with alopecia areata. Some clones in this sample may be carry-over from other donors' samples. The DNA sequence is TGTGCCAGCAGCTTAGCGGGGGGGCCATATGGGAACATTCAGTACTTC. Its protein reads: CASSLAGGPYGNIQYF.